This is a list of T cell receptor beta chains from one sample in a study of shared clonotypes between healthy human individuals. Here immunoSEQ multiplex PCR was the method, and the copy in TCRdb shows in-frame clones only, minus some. Among around 700,000 clones listed, about 74% were seen once. Sequencing was done on a sample of memory CD4+ T cells sorted from blood. These receptors were taken from a woman aged 25-40 years in good health. Each CDR3 is given with its conserved first and last residue. The order of the fields is D gene, J gene, clone size, V gene, CDR3 DNA, CDR3 protein. The D gene is left open where the match is weak. Clone size is shown for a subset of rows, as once, few, many or a class of expanded clone.

.	TRBJ2-6	.	TRBV27	TGTGCCAGCAGTTTACGGACGGATGCCCACGTCCTGACTTTC	CASSLRTDAHVLTF
.	TRBJ1-1	many	TRBV27	TGTGCCAGCAAAAGAGAACGGGGTGAAGCTTTCTTT	CASKRERGEAFF
.	TRBJ2-1	many	TRBV10-1	TGCGCCAGCAGTGAGCCCGGGTGGAATGAGCAGTTCTTC	CASSEPGWNEQFF
TRBD1	TRBJ2-1	.	TRBV5-4	TGTGCCAGCAGCTCAGCCGGGACAGGGGGTAATGAGCAGTTCTTC	CASSSAGTGGNEQFF
TRBD1	TRBJ2-3	.	TRBV5-1	TGCGCCAGCAGCCCTTCATCCGGGACAGGGGGCTCCACTAGCACAGATACGCAGTATTTT	CASSPSSGTGGSTSTDTQYF
.	TRBJ2-1	.	TRBV27	TGTGCCAGCAGTTTTTCGGCAGGGAATAACGAGCAGTTCTTC	CASSFSAGNNEQFF
TRBD1	TRBJ1-3	.	TRBV30	TGTGCCTGGAGTCGACAGGGGGCTGGAAACACCATATATTTT	CAWSRQGAGNTIYF
.	TRBJ1-1	.	TRBV6-6	TGTGCCAGCAGTTACTCGAACGGCGCCGAAGCTTTCTTT	CASSYSNGAEAFF
TRBD1	TRBJ2-1	.	TRBV28	TGTGCCAGCAGTGCTCACAGGGGCGTTGGTCCCTACAATGAGCAGTTCTTC	CASSAHRGVGPYNEQFF
.	TRBJ1-1	.	TRBV7-3	TGTGCCAGCAGCTCGACAGAATACACTGAAGCTTTCTTT	CASSSTEYTEAFF
TRBD2	TRBJ2-1	.	TRBV28	TGTGCCAGCAGGTTACCGGGACTAGCATACAATGAGCAGTTCTTC	CASRLPGLAYNEQFF
.	TRBJ1-3	once	TRBV10-1	TGCGCCAGCAGTAAGGATAATGGAAACACCATATATTTT	CASSKDNGNTIYF
TRBD1	TRBJ2-7	.	TRBV5-4	TGTGCCAGCAGCTGGGACAGGGAGGCCGAGCAGTACTTC	CASSWDREAEQYF
TRBD1	TRBJ2-7	few	TRBV6-6	TGTGCCAGCAGTTACTCGAGGGGACAGCACGGCTACGAGCAGTACTTC	CASSYSRGQHGYEQYF
TRBD2	TRBJ2-2	.	TRBV18	TGTGCCAGCTCACCATTATCGGTCGGGAGGACGAACACCGGGGAGCTGTTTTTT	CASSPLSVGRTNTGELFF
TRBD2	TRBJ2-1	.	TRBV2	TGTGCCAGCAGCGGCGGGAGAGAGTACGAGCAGTTCTTC	CASSGGREYEQFF
TRBD1	TRBJ2-3	.	TRBV5-1	TGCGCCAGCAGCTCCTCAAGACAGGGGGCGGGCGGACGCGCGCTCACAGATACGCAGTATTTT	CASSSSRQGAGGRALTDTQYF
.	TRBJ1-2	.	TRBV6-1	TGTGCCAGCAGTGAAGAGTCAGTGGGGAACTATGGCTACACCTTC	CASSEESVGNYGYTF
TRBD2	TRBJ2-7	.	TRBV25-1	TGTGCCAGCAGTACTTCTAGCGGGAGGGCCGAGCAGTACTTC	CASSTSSGRAEQYF
TRBD1	TRBJ1-2	.	TRBV5-6	TGTGCCAGCAGCTTGGCAGACAGGGTTGGCTACACCTTC	CASSLADRVGYTF
.	TRBJ2-5	.	TRBV2	TGTGCCATCACCTATGGGGGGCAGACCCAGTACTTC	CAITYGGQTQYF
.	TRBJ2-3	.	TRBV5-1	TGCGCCAGCAGCTTGGTACTGGGGGGCGCAGGAGATACGCAGTATTTT	CASSLVLGGAGDTQYF
TRBD2	TRBJ2-1	few	TRBV11-2	TGTGCCAGCAGCTTATCCCGGGACGAAACCGATAGCGGGACAACGCAGTTCTTC	CASSLSRDETDSGTTQFF
TRBD2	TRBJ2-1	.	TRBV9	TGTGCCAGCAGCGTCACTAGCGGGGTCCTCCCTTACAATGAGCAGTTCTTC	CASSVTSGVLPYNEQFF
TRBD2	TRBJ2-5	few	TRBV9	TGTGCCAGCAGCGCCGACTACATTCCGGGACTAGCGGGAGTGGGTCAAGAGACCCAGTACTTC	CASSADYIPGLAGVGQETQYF
.	TRBJ1-2	.	TRBV6-4	TGTGCCAGCAGTGACGGCGACCTTAACTATGGCTACACCTTC	CASSDGDLNYGYTF
.	TRBJ2-2	.	TRBV19	TGTGCCAGTAGTCAAATCGAGACCTGGGACGCCGGGGAGCTGTTTTTT	CASSQIETWDAGELFF
.	TRBJ2-5	few	TRBV7-8	TGTGCCAGCAGCTCACGAGACAGGAGGGGGTACTTC	CASSSRDRRGYF
TRBD1	TRBJ2-7	few	TRBV5-6	TGTGCCAGCAGCCTGACAGGGTACTACGAGCAGTACTTC	CASSLTGYYEQYF
TRBD1	TRBJ1-5	.	TRBV6-1	TGTGCCAGCAGTGACCGCCGGGACAGCCCAGGAGGTCAGCCCCAGCATTTT	CASSDRRDSPGGQPQHF
TRBD2	TRBJ2-3	.	TRBV20-1	TGCAGTGCCCGGGGGGGGGATACGCAGTATTTT	CSARGGDTQYF
.	TRBJ2-7	.	TRBV5-5	TGTGCCAGCAGCTCTATGTGGGACGAGCAGTACTTC	CASSSMWDEQYF
.	TRBJ2-7	few	TRBV18	TGTGCCAGCTCACCCGATACCGGACAGTACAGCGAGCAGTACTTC	CASSPDTGQYSEQYF
.	TRBJ1-1	few	TRBV4-1	TGCGCCAGCAGCCAAGATCCGGGACACTCTGAAGCTTTCTTT	CASSQDPGHSEAFF
TRBD2	TRBJ2-5	.	TRBV4-2	TGTGCCAGCAGCCAAGTCAGGCTAGCGGGAGTGGAGACCCAGTACTTC	CASSQVRLAGVETQYF